A selection of T cell receptor beta chains follows, all from one sample in a study of cytomegalovirus exposure and HLA in healthy donors. Assay: immunoSEQ multiplex PCR; the TCRdb copy retains only in-frame clones and omits some. The sample consists of roughly 200,000 clones, around 76% of them appearing once. The specimen was PBMCs. These receptors came from a man younger than 45 in good health and CMV-seronegative. Both conserved end residues are part of each CDR3. A D gene is named only where the DNA matches it firmly. Size is omitted from some rows. Given values are once, few, many or a class for expanded clones.

clone_size: NA
v_call: TRBV6-1
j_call: TRBJ2-7
d_call: TRBD2
cdr3_length: 14
cdr3_aa: CASRRLAGAYEQYF
cdr3_nt: TGTGCCAGCAGACGGCTAGCGGGGGCCTACGAGCAGTACTTC

clone_size: NA
v_call: TRBV6-1
j_call: TRBJ1-1
d_call: NA
cdr3_length: 15
cdr3_aa: CASSPRPGLDTEAFF
cdr3_nt: TGTGCCAGCAGTCCAAGACCAGGACTCGACACTGAAGCTTTCTTT

clone_size: few
v_call: TRBV28
j_call: TRBJ2-7
d_call: TRBD1
cdr3_length: 14
cdr3_aa: CASSLSYRGNEQYF
cdr3_nt: TGTGCCAGCAGTTTATCTTACAGGGGCAACGAGCAGTACTTC

clone_size: NA
v_call: TRBV11-3
j_call: TRBJ2-1
d_call: NA
cdr3_length: 12
cdr3_aa: CASSLTNNEQFF
cdr3_nt: TGTGCCAGCAGCTTAACAAACAATGAGCAGTTCTTC

clone_size: NA
v_call: TRBV9
j_call: TRBJ1-2
d_call: NA
cdr3_length: 14
cdr3_aa: CASSVQQWDYGYTF
cdr3_nt: TGTGCCAGCAGCGTTCAACAGTGGGACTATGGCTACACCTTC

clone_size: NA
v_call: TRBV7-3
j_call: TRBJ1-1
d_call: TRBD1
cdr3_length: 14
cdr3_aa: CASSLRQGSTEAFF
cdr3_nt: TGTGCCAGCAGCTTGCGACAGGGTAGCACTGAAGCTTTCTTT

clone_size: NA
v_call: TRBV19
j_call: TRBJ2-7
d_call: NA
cdr3_length: 14
cdr3_aa: CASSIFSGESEQYF
cdr3_nt: TGTGCCAGTAGTATATTCTCTGGAGAGAGCGAGCAGTACTTC

clone_size: NA
v_call: TRBV11-3
j_call: TRBJ2-1
d_call: NA
cdr3_length: 16
cdr3_aa: CASSPSTKSSYNEQFF
cdr3_nt: TGTGCCAGCAGTCCCAGTACTAAAAGCTCCTACAATGAGCAGTTCTTC

clone_size: NA
v_call: TRBV5-1
j_call: TRBJ2-3
d_call: NA
cdr3_length: 17
cdr3_aa: CASSLGMLALGTDTQYF
cdr3_nt: TGCGCCAGCAGCTTGGGTATGCTAGCTCTTGGCACAGATACGCAGTATTTT

clone_size: NA
v_call: TRBV7-9
j_call: TRBJ2-1
d_call: NA
cdr3_length: 17
cdr3_aa: CASSLVGAVSAYNEQFF
cdr3_nt: TGTGCCAGCAGCTTAGTGGGGGCCGTATCGGCCTACAATGAGCAGTTCTTC

clone_size: NA
v_call: TRBV14
j_call: TRBJ2-7
d_call: NA
cdr3_length: 13
cdr3_aa: CASSQGALRGQYF
cdr3_nt: TGTGCCAGCAGCCAAGGCGCCCTACGTGGGCAGTACTTC

clone_size: few
v_call: TRBV9
j_call: TRBJ1-1
d_call: TRBD1
cdr3_length: 15
cdr3_aa: CASSDQTGPGTEAFF
cdr3_nt: TGTGCCAGCAGCGACCAGACAGGGCCCGGCACTGAAGCTTTCTTT

clone_size: once
v_call: TRBV5-6
j_call: TRBJ1-5
d_call: TRBD1
cdr3_length: 15
cdr3_aa: CASSSTGDLNQPQHF
cdr3_nt: TGTGCCAGCAGCAGTACAGGGGACCTCAATCAGCCCCAGCATTTT

clone_size: few
v_call: TRBV7-9
j_call: TRBJ1-6
d_call: TRBD1
cdr3_length: 15
cdr3_aa: CASSLAPGTGEPLHF
cdr3_nt: TGTGCCAGCAGCTTAGCCCCCGGGACAGGGGAACCCCTCCACTTT

clone_size: NA
v_call: TRBV18
j_call: TRBJ2-2
d_call: TRBD2
cdr3_length: 15
cdr3_aa: CASSQLAENTGELFF
cdr3_nt: TGTGCCAGCTCACAACTAGCGGAGAACACCGGGGAGCTGTTTTTT

clone_size: NA
v_call: TRBV18
j_call: TRBJ2-2
d_call: NA
cdr3_length: 17
cdr3_aa: CASTHRRLATNTGELFF
cdr3_nt: TGTGCCAGCACTCACCGTCGGCTAGCGACGAACACCGGGGAGCTGTTTTTT

clone_size: NA
v_call: TRBV4-1
j_call: TRBJ2-7
d_call: NA
cdr3_length: 14
cdr3_aa: CASSQFPKRREQYF
cdr3_nt: TGCGCCAGCAGCCAATTCCCAAAGCGGCGAGAGCAGTACTTC

clone_size: NA
v_call: TRBV5-6
j_call: TRBJ1-3
d_call: NA
cdr3_length: 17
cdr3_aa: CASSLDFRGARRNTIYF
cdr3_nt: TGTGCCAGCAGCTTGGACTTTCGGGGGGCGAGGAGAAACACCATATATTTT

clone_size: NA
v_call: TRBV6-5
j_call: TRBJ1-1
d_call: TRBD1
cdr3_length: 15
cdr3_aa: CASSVNRGLGTEAFF
cdr3_nt: TGTGCCAGCAGTGTCAACAGGGGGCTAGGCACTGAAGCTTTCTTT

clone_size: once
v_call: TRBV6-1
j_call: TRBJ1-5
d_call: TRBD1
cdr3_length: 15
cdr3_aa: CASRRQGADNQPQHF
cdr3_nt: TGTGCCAGCAGGAGACAGGGGGCCGACAATCAGCCCCAGCATTTT

clone_size: NA
v_call: TRBV28
j_call: TRBJ2-5
d_call: NA
cdr3_length: 16
cdr3_aa: CASSSPWASAEETQYF
cdr3_nt: TGTGCCAGCAGTTCCCCGTGGGCTAGCGCAGAAGAGACCCAGTACTTC

clone_size: NA
v_call: TRBV9
j_call: TRBJ2-7
d_call: TRBD2
cdr3_length: 15
cdr3_aa: CASSAGLGLFDEQYF
cdr3_nt: TGTGCCAGCAGCGCGGGACTAGGACTATTTGACGAGCAGTACTTC

clone_size: NA
v_call: TRBV7-3
j_call: TRBJ2-3
d_call: NA
cdr3_length: 15
cdr3_aa: CASSHGTASTDTQYF
cdr3_nt: TGTGCCAGCAGCCATGGGACTGCTAGCACAGATACGCAGTATTTT

clone_size: once
v_call: TRBV6-5
j_call: TRBJ2-4
d_call: NA
cdr3_length: 15
cdr3_aa: CASSYSKGNENIQYF
cdr3_nt: TGTGCCAGCAGTTACTCGAAGGGGAACGAAAACATTCAGTACTTC

clone_size: few
v_call: TRBV28
j_call: TRBJ2-2
d_call: NA
cdr3_length: 16
cdr3_aa: CASSFGGGGDTGELFF
cdr3_nt: TGTGCCAGCAGTTTTGGAGGGGGCGGGGACACCGGGGAGCTGTTTTTT

clone_size: few
v_call: TRBV6-4
j_call: TRBJ2-3
d_call: TRBD2
cdr3_length: 14
cdr3_aa: CASSDGRATDTQYF
cdr3_nt: TGTGCCAGCAGTGACGGGAGGGCCACAGATACGCAGTATTTT

clone_size: NA
v_call: TRBV9
j_call: TRBJ1-2
d_call: NA
cdr3_length: 12
cdr3_aa: CASRPQGPYYTF
cdr3_nt: TGTGCCAGCAGGCCACAGGGCCCATACTACACCTTC

clone_size: few
v_call: TRBV5-1
j_call: TRBJ1-2
d_call: TRBD1
cdr3_length: 14
cdr3_aa: CASSATGGDYGYTF
cdr3_nt: TGCGCCAGCAGCGCGACAGGGGGCGACTATGGCTACACCTTC

clone_size: NA
v_call: TRBV2
j_call: TRBJ2-1
d_call: NA
cdr3_length: 12
cdr3_aa: CASDLRDNEQFF
cdr3_nt: TGTGCCAGCGACTTGCGGGACAATGAGCAGTTCTTC

clone_size: NA
v_call: TRBV6-4
j_call: TRBJ2-7
d_call: TRBD2
cdr3_length: 14
cdr3_aa: CASRSFAGVREQYF
cdr3_nt: TGTGCCAGCAGATCTTTCGCGGGAGTTCGCGAGCAGTACTTC

clone_size: NA
v_call: TRBV5-4
j_call: TRBJ2-3
d_call: NA
cdr3_length: 14
cdr3_aa: CASSQVQGKDTQYF
cdr3_nt: TGTGCCAGCAGCCAAGTCCAGGGAAAAGATACGCAGTATTTT

clone_size: NA
v_call: TRBV28
j_call: TRBJ1-2
d_call: NA
cdr3_length: 15
cdr3_aa: CASSFQQGFAYGYTF
cdr3_nt: TGTGCCAGCAGTTTTCAGCAGGGTTTCGCCTATGGCTACACCTTC

clone_size: NA
v_call: TRBV6-5
j_call: TRBJ1-3
d_call: NA
cdr3_length: 13
cdr3_aa: CASIPLLGNTIYF
cdr3_nt: TGTGCCAGCATTCCTCTCCTCGGAAACACCATATATTTT

clone_size: NA
v_call: TRBV29-1
j_call: TRBJ2-1
d_call: TRBD2
cdr3_length: 13
cdr3_aa: CSDWGGRGDEQFF
cdr3_nt: TGCAGCGACTGGGGCGGGAGGGGCGATGAGCAGTTCTTC

clone_size: NA
v_call: TRBV6-1
j_call: TRBJ2-7
d_call: NA
cdr3_length: 16
cdr3_aa: CASSEVPSGVSYEQYF
cdr3_nt: TGTGCCAGCAGTGAAGTCCCCAGCGGAGTTTCCTACGAGCAGTACTTC

clone_size: NA
v_call: TRBV29-1
j_call: TRBJ2-1
d_call: NA
cdr3_length: 13
cdr3_aa: CSVREVVYNEQFF
cdr3_nt: TGCAGCGTGAGGGAAGTGGTCTACAATGAGCAGTTCTTC

clone_size: NA
v_call: TRBV9
j_call: TRBJ2-3
d_call: TRBD2
cdr3_length: 16
cdr3_aa: CASSVVAGEGTDTQYF
cdr3_nt: TGTGCCAGCAGCGTAGTCGCGGGAGAAGGCACAGATACGCAGTATTTT

clone_size: NA
v_call: TRBV5-1
j_call: TRBJ2-7
d_call: TRBD1
cdr3_length: 15
cdr3_aa: CASSLAGQGFYEQYF
cdr3_nt: TGCGCCAGCAGCTTAGCCGGACAGGGATTTTACGAGCAGTACTTC

clone_size: NA
v_call: TRBV6-5
j_call: TRBJ2-7
d_call: NA
cdr3_length: 15
cdr3_aa: CASSLFSGSVGEQYF
cdr3_nt: TGTGCCAGCAGCCTCTTCTCCGGGAGCGTGGGCGAGCAGTACTTC

clone_size: few
v_call: TRBV11-3
j_call: TRBJ2-1
d_call: NA
cdr3_length: 16
cdr3_aa: CASSTDRGSSYNEQFF
cdr3_nt: TGTGCCAGCAGCACCGATCGGGGGAGCTCCTACAATGAGCAGTTCTTC

clone_size: NA
v_call: TRBV20-1
j_call: TRBJ1-6
d_call: NA
cdr3_length: 11
cdr3_aa: CSARTGSPLHF
cdr3_nt: TGCAGTGCCCGGACGGGGTCACCCCTCCACTTT

clone_size: NA
v_call: TRBV7-9
j_call: TRBJ2-7
d_call: NA
cdr3_length: 15
cdr3_aa: CASSLGGGPPYEQYF
cdr3_nt: TGTGCCAGCAGCTTAGGTGGAGGTCCACCCTACGAGCAGTACTTC

clone_size: NA
v_call: TRBV28
j_call: TRBJ1-2
d_call: TRBD1
cdr3_length: 17
cdr3_aa: CASSPTGGIHRDYGYTF
cdr3_nt: TGTGCCAGCAGTCCGACAGGGGGGATTCACCGGGACTATGGCTACACCTTC

clone_size: NA
v_call: TRBV28
j_call: TRBJ2-7
d_call: TRBD1
cdr3_length: 14
cdr3_aa: CASSVQTGVYEQYF
cdr3_nt: TGTGCCAGCAGTGTTCAGACAGGGGTATACGAGCAGTACTTC

clone_size: NA
v_call: TRBV11-1
j_call: TRBJ2-3
d_call: NA
cdr3_length: 16
cdr3_aa: CASSLDPGPSTDTQYF
cdr3_nt: TGTGCCAGCAGCTTAGATCCGGGTCCTTCCACAGATACGCAGTATTTT

clone_size: NA
v_call: TRBV2
j_call: TRBJ1-2
d_call: NA
cdr3_length: 13
cdr3_aa: CASSENRPNGYTF
cdr3_nt: TGTGCCAGCAGTGAAAACAGGCCCAATGGCTACACCTTC

clone_size: few
v_call: TRBV6-1
j_call: TRBJ2-3
d_call: TRBD1
cdr3_length: 14
cdr3_aa: CASRMDRAGDTQYF
cdr3_nt: TGTGCCAGCCGGATGGACAGGGCGGGAGATACGCAGTATTTT